This T cell receptor (beta chain) derives from a study of T-cell reconstitution after alpha-beta-depleted transplantation in children (dated by TCRdb to about 2016). With respect to the entire study: Using TCR repertoire profiling, the study followed T-cell immune reconstitution in a quantitative way in children after TCRalphabeta/CD19-depleted allogeneic hematopoietic cell transplantation.

General findings and caveats noted by the study authors: The frequencies of hyperexpanded clones fell over the following months, and after one year, T-cell counts and TCRbeta diversity were mostly attributed to newly produced T cells. The apparently early alphabetaT-cell count recovery about two months after transplant was reportedly dependent on only several hundred rapidly expanded clones derived from non-depleted graft cells. In some patients, high TCRbeta diversity at day 60 was attributed to recipient T cells and intrathymic progenitors that had survived conditioning.

The CDR3 numbers 14 residues from cysteine through phenylalanine. The kept DNA is CDR3 alone, 42 bases in frame from the first base. V and J are truncated by 7 bases and 6 bases respectively, leaving an intervening sequence of 20 bases. Via the germline V gene (reference sequence), CDR1 is DFQATT and CDR2 SNEGSKA. As concerns this clonotype: Its specific antigen is unknown. One base away there is no much larger clone; base qualities are not given.

In the paper's terms, the treatment or condition label means: allogeneic hematopoietic cell transplantation with graft depleted of TCRalphabeta T cells and CD19 B cells. Transplant recipients were children who received TCRalphabeta/CD19-depleted allogeneic hematopoietic cell grafts. Libraries were constructed by PCR. Data came from an Illumina HiSeq 2500. To normalize quantification of the TCRbeta repertoire, the TCR libraries were built with molecular barcoding that relied on unique molecular identifiers. TCRdb trimmed the raw reads at Q25, called clones with MiXCR and kept productive beta chains. One record per CDR3 amino acid sequence lists the most common genes and DNA. A total of about 830,000 distinct CDR3 sequences appear in this sample, roughly 15% of them only once. The top ten clonotypes cover under 6% of the sample.

The material was PBMCs, mostly from graft donor cells, obtained 360 days after TCRalphabeta/CD19-depleted stem cell transplant. The chain is made from TRBV20-1 and TRBJ2-3; the best D guess is TRBD2, with 5 bases matching. This clonotype originated in a male patient aged 5 to 17 who had a stem cell transplant for acute lymphoblastic leukemia, so the T cells may come from the graft donor. Here the CDR3 is given as CSVPQRSVFDTQYF. DNA sequence: TGCAGTGTACCACAGCGGTCGGTGTTTGATACGCAGTATTTT.